What follows are 5 T cell receptor beta chains derived from one specimen sequenced in a study of T cell responses to AZD1222 COVID-19 vaccine. Sequenced by immunoSEQ multiplex PCR; TCRdb stores in-frame clones only, minus some. The sample has around 110,000 clones; 70% to 90% are singletons. The material was peripheral blood, obtained on day 0 of MenACWY control vaccination. Receptors originate from an adult in good health.

This clone appeared once. The rearrangement uses TRBV28 and TRBJ1-5, with a tentative D call TRBD1 (6 bases). V was clipped by 3 bases and J by 3 bases, with 9 bases between them. Germline CDR1 is MDHEN and CDR2 is SYDVKM. CDR3 length equals 14 residues. In nucleotides, the CDR3 is TGTGCCAGCAGTTTTGACAGGTACAATCAGCCCCAGCATTTT. It encodes CASSFDRYNQPQHF.

V and J are TRBV18 and TRBJ1-6; D might be TRBD1 (6 bases). The CDR3 length is 16 residues. The ends were cut back, 2 bases at V and 2 bases at J, with 10 bases in the middle. Germline V gene sequence: CDR1 KGHSH, CDR2 LQKENI. This CDR3 is CASSPFGGAYNSPLHF. Written as DNA, the CDR3 is TGTGCCAGCTCACCATTCGGGGGCGCCTATAATTCACCCCTCCACTTT.

The rearrangement uses TRBV9 and TRBJ1-2, with 7 positions matching TRBD1. The ends lost 4 bases at V and 2 bases at J; junction bases unmatched: 5. This CDR3 region has 14 residues. Looked up from germline, CDR1 is SGDLS and CDR2 is YYNGEE. The chain's CDR3 is CASSPLGQNYGYTF. DNA of the CDR3: TGTGCCAGCAGCCCGCTGGGACAGAACTATGGCTACACCTTC.

V gene TRBV9 combines with J gene TRBJ2-2, with D perhaps assigned TRBD1 or TRBD2 (6 bases each). The ends were cut back, 6 bases at V and 3 bases at J, with 18 bases in the middle. CDR1 and CDR2 from the germline V gene are SGDLS and YYNGEE. The CDR3 spans 16 residues. The CDR3 region is CASTKGGSMHTGELFF. Here the CDR3 DNA reads TGTGCCAGCACCAAAGGGGGGTCTATGCACACCGGGGAGCTGTTTTTT. Full variable domain (missing parts from reference TRBV9 and TRBJ2-2): DSGVTQTPKHLITATGQRVTLRCSPRSGDLSVYWYQQSLDQGLQFLIQYYNGEERAKGNILERFSAQQFPDLHSELNLSSLELGDSALYFCASTKGGSMHTGELFFGEGSRLTVL.

This chain joins TRBV7-2 and TRBJ1-6; D uncertain. The CDR3 sequence is 17 residues long. CDR1 and CDR2 from the germline V gene are SGHTA and FQGNSA. V dropped 2 bases and J dropped 0 bases, with 11 bases sitting between them. The CDR3 DNA is TGTGCCAGCAGCTTACGGACTGTGGTCTCCTATAATTCACCCCTCCACTTT. This sequence encodes CASSLRTVVSYNSPLHF.